These 12 T cell receptor beta chains came from one sample sequenced in a study of blood T cell repertoires in COVID-19 (dated by TCRdb to 2018 to 2021). Preparation of the library involved the immunoSEQ multiplex PCR assay. TCRdb mirrors the immuneACCESS table, restricted to in-frame sequences. Some clones are absent from its copies; in checked studies, under half trace to an unresolved V gene, and the reason for the others is unknown. In this sample the table shows some 300,000 clones, nearly 90% of which occur a single time. The top ten hold about 1% of the sample. The sequenced material came from PBMCs or T cells enriched from blood (not recorded which). All receptors derive from a woman in her thirties who had recovered from COVID-19.

This sequence joins TRBV9 and TRBJ2-1, with D tentatively TRBD2 (6 bases). The CDR3 is made up of 15 amino acids. Trimming left V 0 bases short and J 7 bases short, with 14 bases between. CDR1 is SGDLS and CDR2 is YYNGEE in the germline V gene. Here the CDR3 reads CASSVGLGVGNEQFF. The CDR3 DNA sequence: TGTGCCAGCAGCGTAGGACTAGGAGTGGGGAATGAGCAGTTCTTC. The full variable domain, its missing parts supplied by reference TRBV9 and TRBJ2-1, is DSGVTQTPKHLITATGQRVTLRCSPRSGDLSVYWYQQSLDQGLQFLIQYYNGEERAKGNILERFSAQQFPDLHSELNLSSLELGDSALYFCASSVGLGVGNEQFFGPGTRLTVL.

The J gene is TRBJ2-5, the V gene TRBV28; tentative D call: TRBD2 (5 bases). This CDR3 spans 16 amino acids. The germline gives CDR1 MDHEN, CDR2 SYDVKM. The V gene lost 4 bases and the J gene lost 1 base, with 16 bases spanning the gap. The CDR3 DNA reads as TGTGCCAGCAGTTCCCTCGGACGGAGGTTCCAAGAGACCCAGTACTTC. Its translation is CASSSLGRRFQETQYF.

This chain uses TRBV4-3 with TRBJ2-1, with TRBD2 matching over 10 bases. This CDR3 has 19 amino acids. The V and J ends lost 0 bases and 1 base, in that order; junction bases with no gene match: 9. Per the germline V gene, CDR1 is LGHNA and CDR2 is YSLEER. The CDR3 loop reads CASSQDLGLAGESYNEQFF. CDR3 in DNA: TGCGCCAGCAGCCAAGATCTAGGGCTAGCGGGGGAATCCTACAATGAGCAGTTCTTC.

The chain carries TRBV28 and TRBJ1-4; D uncertain. With 4 bases removed from V and 7 bases from J, the gap between germline ends came to 10 bases. Germline V gives CDR1 MDHEN, CDR2 SYDVKM. The CDR3 is made up of 13 amino acids. The CDR3 protein is CASSSGEGEKLFF. The CDR3 bases are TGTGCCAGCAGTTCCGGGGAAGGTGAAAAACTGTTTTTT. The complete variable domain, with remaining parts taken from reference TRBV28 and TRBJ1-4, reads DVKVTQSSRYLVKRTGEKVFLECVQDMDHENMFWYRQDPGLGLRLIYFSYDVKMKEKGDIPEGYSVSREKKERFSLILESASTNQTSMYLCASSSGEGEKLFFGSGTQLSVL.

The genes are TRBV24-1 and TRBJ1-2; the D is unclear. Germline V gene data show CDR1 as KGHDR and CDR2 as SFDVKD. The CDR3 spans 11 residues. Trimming took 7 bases from V and 4 from J, leaving 6 bases between them. The CDR3 protein is CATSDIYGYTF. In nucleotides, the CDR3 is TGTGCCACCAGCGACATCTATGGCTACACCTTC.

V is TRBV27 and J is TRBJ1-1; D unresolved. The germline V gene has CDR1 MNHEY and CDR2 SMNVEV (reference sequence). CDR3 length: 13 amino acids. The V and J ends lost 5 bases and 7 bases respectively, with 14 bases between them. The CDR3 region has the DNA TGTGCCAGCAGTATAACGCCCGCGCATGAAGCTTTCTTT. It yields the protein CASSITPAHEAFF.

This chain joins TRBV5-6 and TRBJ2-6; the match to TRBD1 covers 12 bases. J was trimmed by 4 bases and V by 4 bases; bases with no gene match: 6. The CDR3 extends over 17 amino acids. The germline gives CDR1 SGHDT, CDR2 YYEEEE. CDR3 nucleotides: TGTGCCAGCAGCACAGGGACAGGGGGCACCGGGGCCAACGTCCTGACTTTC. Translating gives CASSTGTGGTGANVLTF.

This clone was seen just once. The chain employs TRBV7-6 and TRBJ2-1; 9 bases match TRBD2. This CDR3 comprises 18 residues. Germline values: CDR1 SGHVS, CDR2 FNYEAQ. With V trimmed by 3 bases and J by 2 bases, 11 bases remained unmatched. The DNA of the CDR3 is TGTGCCAGCAGCTTCTACGGGGAGACTAGCGGCCCCTACAATGAGCAGTTCTTC. Encoded protein: CASSFYGETSGPYNEQFF.

The table lists this clone with a count of one. The chain uses TRBV5-1 and TRBJ2-1, with TRBD1 matching 9 bases. CDR3 length: 15 amino acids. V was pared by 4 bases and J by 8 bases, with 10 bases of the junction left unmatched. The germline V gene encodes CDR1 SGHRS and CDR2 YFSETQ. CDR3 loop: CASSAQGAGSDEQFF. CDR3 DNA sequence: TGCGCCAGCAGCGCACAGGGGGCGGGTAGTGATGAGCAGTTCTTC. The full variable domain, in which reference TRBV5-1 and TRBJ2-1 provide the parts outside the CDR3, is KAGVTQTPRYLIKTRGQQVTLSCSPISGHRSVSWYQQTPGQGLQFLFEYFSETQRNKGNFPGRFSGRQFSNSRSEMNVSTLELGDSALYLCASSAQGAGSDEQFFGPGTRLTVL.

This clone was detected once. The chain combines TRBV2 with TRBJ2-7; 11 bases fit TRBD2. The CDR3 sequence is 16 residues long. Germline CDR1 reads SNHLY; CDR2 reads FYNNEI. J was trimmed by 4 bases and V by 11 bases; bases with no gene match: 16. The CDR3 region is CAVVMGGTSGFYEQYF. In DNA, the CDR3 is TGTGCCGTTGTAATGGGGGGGACTAGCGGTTTTTACGAGCAGTACTTC.

The chain uses TRBV28 and TRBJ2-1, with TRBD1 identical over 10 bases. The CDR3 contains 19 residues. Trimming took 7 bases from V and 5 from J; bases not matched to a gene: 20. The V gene's germline CDR1 is MDHEN and CDR2 SYDVKM. The CDR3 loop reads CASTMVTGGENPGDNEQFF. CDR3 DNA sequence: TGTGCCAGCACCATGGTGACAGGGGGCGAGAATCCGGGTGACAATGAGCAGTTCTTC.

The J gene is TRBJ2-3, the V gene TRBV2; TRBD2 aligns across 11 bases. J lost 5 bases, V lost 5 bases, and 9 bases had no gene match. Looked up from germline, CDR1 is SNHLY and CDR2 is FYNNEI. The CDR3 loop spans 16 amino acids. The chain's CDR3 is CASSRVAGGVVDTQYF. The CDR3 DNA is TGTGCCAGCAGTCGCGTAGCGGGGGGGGTGGTAGATACGCAGTATTTT.